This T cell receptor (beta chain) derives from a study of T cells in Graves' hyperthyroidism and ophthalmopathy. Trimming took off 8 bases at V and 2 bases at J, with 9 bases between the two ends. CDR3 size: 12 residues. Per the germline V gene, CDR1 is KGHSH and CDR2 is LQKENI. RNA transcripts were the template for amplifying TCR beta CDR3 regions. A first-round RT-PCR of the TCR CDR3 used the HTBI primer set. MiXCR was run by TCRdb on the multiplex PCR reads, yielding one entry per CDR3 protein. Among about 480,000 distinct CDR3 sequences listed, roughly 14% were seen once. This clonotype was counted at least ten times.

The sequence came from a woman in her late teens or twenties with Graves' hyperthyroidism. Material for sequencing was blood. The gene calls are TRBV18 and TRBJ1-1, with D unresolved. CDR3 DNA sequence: TGTGCCAGCAGCCCCTTAAACACTGAAGCTTTCTTT. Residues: CASSPLNTEAFF.